Following are 8 T cell receptor beta chains from one sample sequenced in a study of technical replicates of blood from several donors. Repertoires were generated with immunoSEQ multiplex PCR, while TCRdb's copy carries only in-frame clones and drops some. The table includes about 80,000 clones, 91% detected once. Sequencing input: T cells isolated from PBMCs. These receptors originate from a human donor in good health.

This clone came up once. The chain carries TRBV5-1 and TRBJ1-1; possible D gene TRBD1, 5 bases. CDR1 and CDR2 from the germline V gene are SGHRS and YFSETQ. Trimming took off 4 bases at V and 7 bases at J, with 14 bases between the two ends. The CDR3 length is 13 residues. This chain's CDR3 is CASSGDSPIEAFF. The DNA of the CDR3 is TGCGCCAGCAGCGGAGACAGTCCCATTGAAGCTTTCTTT.

V usage is TRBV18 and J usage is TRBJ1-5, with D possibly matching TRBD1 (5 bases). CDR1 KGHSH and CDR2 LQKENI come from the germline V gene. The V end lost 2 bases, the J end lost 0 bases, and 20 bases lay between the germline ends. CDR3 length equals 19 residues. The CDR3 DNA sequence: TGTGCCAGCTCACCAGGACCGGGGGGAGACGAATATAGCAATCAGCCCCAGCATTTT. Its protein product is CASSPGPGGDEYSNQPQHF. Full variable domain (outside the CDR3, taken from reference TRBV18 and TRBJ1-5): NAGVMQNPRHLVRRRGQEARLRCSPMKGHSHVYWYRQLPEEGLKFMVYLQKENIIDESGMPKERFSAEFPKEGPSILRIQQVVRGDSAAYFCASSPGPGGDEYSNQPQHFGDGTRLSIL.

This chain uses TRBV7-2 with TRBJ2-2; no clear D gene. This CDR3 is built from 15 residues. In germline, CDR1 is SGHTA, CDR2 FQGNSA. Trimming cost V 8 bases and J 3 bases, with 16 bases left between them. This CDR3 is CASRADTIYTGELFF. In DNA form, the CDR3 reads TGTGCCAGCCGTGCCGACACAATCTACACCGGGGAGCTGTTTTTT.

The rearrangement links TRBV4-3 to TRBJ1-2; D is unresolved. V was shortened by 4 bases and J by 0 bases, with 12 bases between the two germline ends. The CDR3 covers 15 residues. Per germline, CDR1 LGHNA and CDR2 YSLEER. CDR3 bases: TGCGCCAGCAGCCTTTTCCTATCCTCTAACTATGGCTACACCTTC. It translates to CASSLFLSSNYGYTF.

This rearrangement joins TRBV19 to TRBJ2-1, with D perhaps matching TRBD2 (6 bases). Germline CDR1 LNHDA, CDR2 SQIVND (reference sequence). The CDR3 runs 16 residues. Deletions cut 3 bases from V and 6 bases from J, with 18 bases between. CDR3 protein: CASSIDGGRPFNEQFF. The DNA of the CDR3 is TGTGCCAGTAGTATCGATGGGGGGAGGCCCTTCAATGAGCAGTTCTTC.

The gene calls are TRBV5-1 and TRBJ1-2, with TRBD1 identical over 7 bases. Germline CDR1 reads SGHRS; CDR2 reads YFSETQ. The V segment lost 4 bases and the J segment 5 bases; nucleotides outside the gene matches: 11. The CDR3 sequence is 15 residues long. This chain's CDR3 is CASSRIGTANYGYTF. In DNA form, the CDR3 reads TGCGCCAGCAGCCGAATCGGGACAGCGAATTATGGCTACACCTTC. The full variable domain, rest sourced from reference TRBV5-1 and TRBJ1-2, is KAGVTQTPRYLIKTRGQQVTLSCSPISGHRSVSWYQQTPGQGLQFLFEYFSETQRNKGNFPGRFSGRQFSNSRSEMNVSTLELGDSALYLCASSRIGTANYGYTFGSGTRLTVV.

The chain recombines TRBV9 with TRBJ1-1; 7 positions agree with TRBD1. Per the germline V gene, CDR1 is SGDLS and CDR2 is YYNGEE. The CDR3 is 14 residues long. The trim removed 3 bases at V and 4 bases at J, leaving 6 bases unmatched. In DNA form, the CDR3 reads TGTGCCAGCAGCGGACTTCAGGGGGGCACTGAAGCTTTCTTT. Translation: CASSGLQGGTEAFF.

The genes are TRBV25-1 and TRBJ1-4, with unresolved D. CDR1 and CDR2 from the germline V gene are MGHDK and SYGVNS. This CDR3 contains 12 residues. The V end lost 6 bases, the J end lost 8 bases, and 10 bases lay between the germline ends. CDR3 amino acids: CASSEGWEKLFF. CDR3 coding DNA: TGTGCCAGCAGCGAGGGATGGGAAAAACTGTTTTTT.